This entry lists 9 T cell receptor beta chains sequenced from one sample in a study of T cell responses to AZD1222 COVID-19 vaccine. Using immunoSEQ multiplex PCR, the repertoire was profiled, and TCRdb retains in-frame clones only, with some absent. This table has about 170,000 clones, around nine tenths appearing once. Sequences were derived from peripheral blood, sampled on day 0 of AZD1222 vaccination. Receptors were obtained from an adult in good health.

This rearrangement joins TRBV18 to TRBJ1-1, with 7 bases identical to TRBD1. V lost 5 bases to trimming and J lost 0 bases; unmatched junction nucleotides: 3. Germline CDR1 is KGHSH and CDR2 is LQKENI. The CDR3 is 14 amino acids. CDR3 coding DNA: TGTGCCAGCTCAGGGACAGTCATGAACACTGAAGCTTTCTTT. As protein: CASSGTVMNTEAFF.

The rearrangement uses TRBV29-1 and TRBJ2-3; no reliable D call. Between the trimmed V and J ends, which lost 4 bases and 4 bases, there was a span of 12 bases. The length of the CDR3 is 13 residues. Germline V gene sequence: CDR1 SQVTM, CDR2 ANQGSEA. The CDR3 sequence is CSVATRVSDTQYF. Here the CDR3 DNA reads TGCAGCGTTGCCACCCGGGTCTCAGATACGCAGTATTTT.

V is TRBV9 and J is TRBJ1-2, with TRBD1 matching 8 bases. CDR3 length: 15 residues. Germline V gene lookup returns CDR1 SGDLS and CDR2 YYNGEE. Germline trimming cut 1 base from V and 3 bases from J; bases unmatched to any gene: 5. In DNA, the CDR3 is TGTGCCAGCAGCGTACAGGGGGCGCTGGACTATGGCTACACCTTC. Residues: CASSVQGALDYGYTF.

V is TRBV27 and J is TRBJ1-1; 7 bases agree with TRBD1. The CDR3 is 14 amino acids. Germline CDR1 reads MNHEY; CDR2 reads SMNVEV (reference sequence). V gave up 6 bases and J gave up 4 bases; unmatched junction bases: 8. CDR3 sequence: CASSLKGASTEAFF. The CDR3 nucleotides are TGTGCCAGCAGCCTGAAGGGGGCGAGCACTGAAGCTTTCTTT.

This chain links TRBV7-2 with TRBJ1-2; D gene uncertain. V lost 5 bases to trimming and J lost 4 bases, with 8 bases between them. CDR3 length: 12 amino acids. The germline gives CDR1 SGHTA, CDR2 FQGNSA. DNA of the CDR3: TGTGCCAGCAGCCTTGACCTCTATGGCTACACCTTC. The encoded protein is CASSLDLYGYTF.

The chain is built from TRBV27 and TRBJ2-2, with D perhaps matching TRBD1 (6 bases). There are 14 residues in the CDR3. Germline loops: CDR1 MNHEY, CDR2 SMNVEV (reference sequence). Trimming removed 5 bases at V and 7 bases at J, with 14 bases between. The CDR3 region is CASSEQGRVGELFF. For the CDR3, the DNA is TGTGCCAGCAGTGAACAGGGTCGCGTCGGGGAGCTGTTTTTT.

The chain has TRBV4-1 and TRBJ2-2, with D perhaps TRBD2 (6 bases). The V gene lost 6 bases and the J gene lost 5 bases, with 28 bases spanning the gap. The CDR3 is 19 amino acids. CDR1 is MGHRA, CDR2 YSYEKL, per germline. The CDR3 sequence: CASRDEGRGGTFGTGELFF. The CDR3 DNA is TGCGCCAGCAGGGACGAAGGTAGGGGAGGAACTTTTGGGACCGGGGAGCTGTTTTTT.

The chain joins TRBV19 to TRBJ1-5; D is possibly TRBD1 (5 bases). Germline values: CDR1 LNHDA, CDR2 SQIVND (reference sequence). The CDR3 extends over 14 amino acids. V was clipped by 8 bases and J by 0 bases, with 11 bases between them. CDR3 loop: CASDDRYSNQPQHF. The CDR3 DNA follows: TGTGCCAGTGATGACAGATATAGCAATCAGCCCCAGCATTTT. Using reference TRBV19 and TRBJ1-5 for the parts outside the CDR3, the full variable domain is DGGITQSPKYLFRKEGQNVTLSCEQNLNHDAMYWYRQDPGQGLRLIYYSQIVNDFQKGDIAEGYSVSREKKESFPLTVTSAQKNPTAFYLCASDDRYSNQPQHFGDGTRLSIL.

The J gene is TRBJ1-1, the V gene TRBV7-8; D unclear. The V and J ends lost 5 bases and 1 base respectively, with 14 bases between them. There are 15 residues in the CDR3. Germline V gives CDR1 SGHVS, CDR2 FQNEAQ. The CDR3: CASSLRTLENTEAFF. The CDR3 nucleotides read TGTGCCAGCAGCCTTAGGACTCTCGAGAACACTGAAGCTTTCTTT. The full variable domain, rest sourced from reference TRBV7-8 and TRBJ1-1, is GAGVSQSPRYKVAKRGQDVALRCDPISGHVSLFWYQQALGQGPEFLTYFQNEAQLDKSGLPSDRFFAERPEGSVSTLKIQRTQQEDSAVYLCASSLRTLENTEAFFGQGTRLTVV.